A single sample is the source of the 2 T cell receptor beta chains below, sequenced in a study of T cell repertoires in cytomegalovirus infection. Their antigen targets remain unknown. TCRdb reprocessed the reads via MiXCR and lists one record per CDR3 protein. There are 900,000 to 950,000 distinct CDR3 sequences in the sample; roughly 30% occur only once, and over 11% lies in the top ten. The sequenced sample was cultured CD8+ T cells from PBMCs, obtained from culture after CMV antigen stimulation. The source of these receptors is a human donor in good health (CMV status not recorded). Some clones in this sample may be carry-over from other donors' samples.

This clonotype came up once. This chain joins TRBV12-3 or TRBV12-4 and TRBJ1-5; D gene unclear. Trimming cost V 7 bases and J 2 bases, with 12 bases left between them. The CDR3 contains 14 residues. In DNA, the CDR3 is TGTGCCAGCACCTTAAATTGGGGCAATCAGCCCCAGCATTTT. Its protein is CASTLNWGNQPQHF.

This sequence joins TRBV15 and TRBJ2-5; perhaps TRBD2 as D (6 bases). The V end was cut by 0 bases, the J end by 5 bases, with 13 bases between. CDR1 and CDR2 from the germline V gene are LNHNV and YYDKDF (reference sequence). CDR3 size: 15 residues. CDR3 sequence (DNA): TGTGCCACCAGCAGAGAAGGAGGGGATTTTGAGACCCAGTACTTC. Amino acid sequence: CATSREGGDFETQYF.